These 17 T cell receptor beta chains were all obtained from the same sample, sequenced in a study of neurological immune-mediated disorders. TCRdb re-derived calls from the 5' RACE reads in MiXCR, one entry per CDR3 protein. The sample has tens of thousands of distinct CDR3 sequences, over 9.5% seen once. Input material: PBMCs. These receptors originate from a man in his 60s in good health.

This chain links TRBV3-1 with TRBJ1-1; D is ambiguous. V lost 0 bases, J lost 7 bases, and 15 bases lay in between. This CDR3 is 15 amino acids long. Germline V gene data show CDR1 as LGHDT and CDR2 as YNNKEL (reference sequence). CDR3 sequence reads: CASSQDVAGKGEAFF. The CDR3 DNA follows: TGTGCCAGCAGCCAAGATGTAGCAGGTAAAGGTGAAGCTTTCTTT.

This clonotype was seen many times. The V gene is TRBV5-1, the J gene TRBJ1-1, with 10 bases aligning to TRBD1. V lost 4 bases, J lost 6 bases, and 6 bases stayed unmatched. Germline V gene sequence: CDR1 SGHRS, CDR2 YFSETQ. This CDR3 spans 14 amino acids. CDR3 coding DNA: TGCGCCAGCAGCCCCGGACAGGGGGGAGCTGAAGCTTTCTTT. Its protein is CASSPGQGGAEAFF.

This clonotype was seen many times. The gene calls are TRBV12-3 or TRBV12-4 and TRBJ1-1; D is unclear. The CDR3 has 12 amino acids. Trimming removed 9 bases at V and 0 bases at J, with 8 bases between. The CDR3 coding sequence is TGTGCCAGTGTGTATATGAACACTGAAGCTTTCTTT. It translates to CASVYMNTEAFF.

In its sample, this clonotype was seen many times. The rearrangement joins TRBV12-3 or TRBV12-4 to TRBJ1-1, with 10 bases lining up with TRBD1. CDR3 length: 14 residues. The V gene end was trimmed by 7 bases and the J gene end by 3 bases; junction bases not matched to a gene: 5. CDR3 coding DNA: TGTGCCAGCAAGCCGGGACAGGGGTACACTGAAGCTTTCTTT. It codes for CASKPGQGYTEAFF.

Many counts were recorded for this clonotype. This chain connects TRBV7-2 to TRBJ1-1; the D gene is possibly TRBD1 (6 bases). Trimming shortened V by 1 base and J by 2 bases, and 14 bases separated the two germline ends. The CDR3 has 16 residues. Per germline, CDR1 SGHTA and CDR2 FQGNSA. The DNA of the CDR3 is TGTGCCAGCAGCTTAGGGCTCAGGGGCATTAACACTGAAGCTTTCTTT. Translated: CASSLGLRGINTEAFF.

CDR3: CSATGISNTEAFF. CDR3 nucleotide sequence: TGCAGTGCAACAGGCATCTCGAACACTGAAGCTTTCTTT. The J gene is TRBJ1-1, the V gene TRBV20-1; tentative D call: TRBD1 (5 bases). This CDR3 spans 13 amino acids. The germline gives CDR1 DFQATT, CDR2 SNEGSKA (reference sequence). The ends were cut back, 6 bases at V and 1 base at J, with 12 bases in the middle.

This clonotype was counted many times. The chain combines TRBV7-3 with TRBJ2-5, with D possibly called TRBD1 or TRBD2 (6 bases each). The CDR3 is 16 residues long. Germline CDR1 is SGHTA and CDR2 is FQGTGA. The V end lost 6 bases, the J end lost 2 bases, and 19 bases lay between the germline ends. The CDR3 DNA reads TGTGCCAGCAGTCCGAGTTCGAGGAGGGGGCAAGAGACCCAGTACTTC. Protein sequence: CASSPSSRRGQETQYF.

This clonotype was found many times. The chain employs TRBV5-1 and TRBJ2-1; TRBD2 agrees at 10 bases. V dropped 2 bases and J dropped 5; count of bases not matched to a gene: 7. The CDR3 totals 16 residues. CDR1 is SGHRS, CDR2 YFSETQ, per germline. CDR3: CASSLTSGTHNNEQFF. The CDR3 nucleotides read TGCGCCAGCAGCTTAACTAGCGGGACACATAACAATGAGCAGTTCTTC.

To note about this clonotype: A much larger clone lies one base from this, so it may be a read error. Written as DNA, the CDR3 is TGTGCCAGCAGTGGTTCCGGGACAGGGGGTCAATGGGATGAGCAGTTCTTC. Protein: CASSGSGTGGQWDEQFF. This chain links TRBV28 with TRBJ2-1; TRBD1 aligns across 11 bases. Germline V CDR1 and CDR2: MDHEN, SYDVKM. Trimming took 5 bases from V and 8 from J; bases not matched to a gene: 14. CDR3 length: 17 residues.

Details on this clonotype: This clone may be a read error of a much larger clone one base away. The rearrangement joins TRBV5-1 to TRBJ1-6, with D perhaps TRBD1 (5 bases). Germline V gene lookup returns CDR1 SGHRS and CDR2 YFSETQ. CDR3 length equals 14 residues. The V gene lost 6 bases and the J gene lost 6 bases, with 13 bases spanning the gap. In nucleotides, the CDR3 is TGCGCCAGCAACTGGGACGGCTCTAATTCACCCCTCCACTTT. It codes for CASNWDGSNSPLHF.

This clonotype was counted at least ten times. The chain uses TRBV5-6 and TRBJ1-2; 8 nucleotides line up with TRBD1. V was clipped by 6 bases and J by 5 bases; unmatched bases: 12. CDR1 and CDR2 (germline): SGHDT, YYEEEE. This CDR3 has 15 amino acids. CDR3 DNA sequence: TGTGCCAGCAACCCAAAAGGACAGGGCCTATATGGCTACACCTTC. It yields the protein CASNPKGQGLYGYTF.

This clonotype appeared many times. The CDR3, as DNA: TGCAGTGCTGCCCGACAGGGCGGGATTGAAAAACTGTTTTTT. Translation: CSAARQGGIEKLFF. The chain is built from TRBV20-1 and TRBJ1-4, with TRBD1 matching over 7 bases. Looked up from germline, CDR1 is DFQATT and CDR2 is SNEGSKA (reference sequence). The CDR3 loop spans 14 amino acids. The V gene end was trimmed by 5 bases and the J gene end by 7 bases; junction bases not matched to a gene: 10.

The table lists this clonotype with many counts. This rearrangement joins TRBV5-1 to TRBJ2-3; perhaps TRBD2 as D (6 bases). V dropped 7 bases and J dropped 6 bases, with 18 bases sitting between them. This CDR3 spans 14 amino acids. Germline lookup yields CDR1 SGHRS and CDR2 YFSETQ. The CDR3 DNA reads TGCGCCAGCTCCGCGGCGGGGACTCTTGATACGCAGTATTTT. Protein sequence: CASSAAGTLDTQYF.

This clonotype was found many times. The gene calls are TRBV7-2 and TRBJ2-2, with D tentatively TRBD2 (6 bases). V lost 5 bases and J lost 1, with 17 bases in between. This CDR3 region has 17 residues. Germline V gene data show CDR1 as SGHTA and CDR2 as FQGNSA. This chain's CDR3 is CASSPLLVAENTGELFF. CDR3 bases: TGTGCCAGCAGCCCCCTTCTGGTAGCGGAGAACACCGGGGAGCTGTTTTTT.

This clonotype was seen ten or more times. V is TRBV3-1 and J is TRBJ2-5; 8 bases align to TRBD1. The ends lost 4 bases at V and 4 bases at J; junction bases unmatched: 11. This CDR3 spans 16 amino acids. Germline CDR1 and CDR2: LGHDT and YNNKEL (reference sequence). CDR3 nucleotides: TGTGCCAGCAGCCGAGGGACAGGAGAGTGGTCAGAGACCCAGTACTTC. As protein: CASSRGTGEWSETQYF.

The gene calls are TRBV5-6 and TRBJ2-5; TRBD1 is a possible D gene (5 bases). Germline loops: CDR1 SGHDT, CDR2 YYEEEE. The CDR3 totals 15 residues. Trimming removed 2 bases at V and 6 bases at J, with 17 bases between. CDR3 sequence reads: CASSFLGARVQTQYF. As DNA, the CDR3 is TGTGCCAGCAGCTTCCTAGGGGCGAGAGTACAGACCCAGTACTTC. The full variable domain, with the rest looked up from reference TRBV5-6 and TRBJ2-5, is DAGVTQSPTHLIKTRGQQVTLRCSPKSGHDTVSWYQQALGQGPQFIFQYYEEEERQRGNFPDRFSGHQFPNYSSELNVNALLLGDSALYLCASSFLGARVQTQYFGPGTRLLVL.

This clonotype was counted many times. The chain combines TRBV7-8 with TRBJ1-6, with D tentatively TRBD1 (5 bases). Germline lookup yields CDR1 SGHVS and CDR2 FQNEAQ. CDR3 length equals 15 residues. Trimming removed 7 bases at V and 10 bases at J, with 20 bases between. The CDR3 sequence is CASTPQSRGSSPLHF. The CDR3 DNA reads as TGTGCCAGCACCCCTCAATCACGGGGGTCCTCACCCCTCCACTTT.